These 5 T cell receptor beta chains were all obtained from the same sample, sequenced in a study of beta chain features in type 1 diabetes. What was sequenced were expressed TCRB transcripts, since all of the isolated RNA had been reverse transcribed. Sequencing used immunoSEQ multiplex PCR; TCRdb keeps in-frame clones, though not all of them. The data hold about 360,000 clones, with over 9.5% observed a single time. Sequencing used naive CD4+ T cells from blood. These receptors all come from a man between 18 and 29 years old in good health.

The chain links TRBV11-1 to TRBJ2-7, with unresolved D. Germline V CDR1 and CDR2: SGHAT, FQDESV (reference sequence). The CDR3 is made up of 15 amino acids. Trimming shortened V by 2 bases and J by 1 base, and 12 bases separated the two germline ends. The CDR3: CASSLSGTVSYEQYF. DNA of the CDR3: TGTGCCAGCAGCTTAAGTGGCACAGTATCCTACGAGCAGTACTTC. The variable domain in full, with the rest retrieved from reference TRBV11-1 and TRBJ2-7, is EAEVAQSPRYKITEKSQAVAFWCDPISGHATLYWYRQILGQGPELLVQFQDESVVDDSQLPKDRFSAERLKGVDSTLKIQPAELGDSAMYLCASSLSGTVSYEQYFGPGTRLTVT.

There are a few counts of this clone. The chain has TRBV10-3 and TRBJ2-5; maybe TRBD1 (6 bases). Trimming pared 8 bases from V and 5 bases from J, leaving 15 bases between. This CDR3 is 13 amino acids long. Germline CDR1 and CDR2: ENHRY and SYGVKD. The CDR3 spells CAIRSGADETQYF. Here the CDR3 DNA reads TGTGCCATCCGATCAGGGGCTGACGAGACCCAGTACTTC.

This clone came up a few times. The DNA of the CDR3 is TGCGCCAGCAGCTCCCGGAGCAGTGCCTACGAGCAGTACTTC. It yields the protein CASSSRSSAYEQYF. The V call is TRBV5-1, the J call TRBJ2-7; D gene uncertain. Trimming took off 3 bases at V and 2 bases at J, with 12 bases between the two ends. Germline V lookup: CDR1 SGHRS, CDR2 YFSETQ. CDR3 length: 14 residues.

The chain is built from TRBV28 and TRBJ2-7, with D perhaps matching TRBD1 (6 bases). This CDR3 contains 15 residues. Germline CDR1 reads MDHEN; CDR2 reads SYDVKM. The V gene lost 5 bases and the J gene lost 2 bases, with 16 bases spanning the gap. CDR3 loop: CASSKTGPYTYEQYF. CDR3 in DNA: TGTGCCAGCAGTAAAACAGGGCCCTATACCTACGAGCAGTACTTC.

This clone was seen a single time. The gene calls are TRBV28 and TRBJ1-5; a possible D gene is TRBD1 (6 bases). Germline values: CDR1 MDHEN, CDR2 SYDVKM. The CDR3 is made up of 15 amino acids. Trimming took 4 bases from V and 0 from J, leaving 10 bases between them. The CDR3 reads CASSSGGLSNQPQHF. The CDR3 DNA sequence: TGTGCCAGCAGTTCGGGGGGCCTTAGCAATCAGCCCCAGCATTTT. The entire variable domain, with the rest obtained from reference TRBV28 and TRBJ1-5, is as follows: DVKVTQSSRYLVKRTGEKVFLECVQDMDHENMFWYRQDPGLGLRLIYFSYDVKMKEKGDIPEGYSVSREKKERFSLILESASTNQTSMYLCASSSGGLSNQPQHFGDGTRLSIL.